Listed below are T cell receptor beta chains from one sample, sequenced in a study of blood T cell repertoires in COVID-19. Assay used: immunoSEQ multiplex PCR; TCRdb lists only in-frame clones, some missing. The sample includes fewer than 200,000 clones, approximately 92% of them seen just once. Input material: peripheral blood. The receptors shown here come from a woman aged 45-59 years with acute or convalescent COVID-19. Both conserved end residues are part of each CDR3. D genes are given only for firm matches. Clone size, where shown, is once, few, many, or a class for clones that have expanded.

d_call: TRBD1
clone_size: NA
v_call: TRBV13
j_call: TRBJ1-2
cdr3_aa: CASSLTDRGNYGYTF
cdr3_nt: TGTGCCAGCAGCTTAACTGACAGGGGAAACTATGGCTACACCTTC

d_call: NA
clone_size: NA
v_call: TRBV19
j_call: TRBJ1-6
cdr3_aa: CASSTAAGNSPLHF
cdr3_nt: TGTGCCAGTAGTACGGCGGCGGGAAATTCACCCCTCCACTTT

d_call: NA
clone_size: NA
v_call: TRBV7-9
j_call: TRBJ1-4
cdr3_aa: CASSFYPPQGNEKLFF
cdr3_nt: TGTGCCAGCAGCTTCTACCCCCCCCAGGGGAACGAAAAACTGTTTTTT

d_call: NA
clone_size: once
v_call: TRBV7-6
j_call: TRBJ1-1
cdr3_aa: CASTDVDGVNTEAFF
cdr3_nt: TGTGCCAGCACCGACGTTGACGGAGTGAACACTGAAGCTTTCTTT

d_call: NA
clone_size: NA
v_call: TRBV2
j_call: TRBJ2-2
cdr3_aa: CASNTGTNTGELFF
cdr3_nt: TGTGCCAGCAACACGGGGACGAACACCGGGGAGCTGTTTTTT

d_call: NA
clone_size: once
v_call: TRBV28
j_call: TRBJ1-3
cdr3_aa: CASTSGNTIYF
cdr3_nt: TGTGCCAGCACATCAGGAAACACCATATATTTT

d_call: NA
clone_size: once
v_call: TRBV30
j_call: TRBJ1-1
cdr3_aa: CAWSGGGAEAFF
cdr3_nt: TGTGCCTGGAGTGGCGGAGGGGCTGAAGCTTTCTTT

d_call: NA
clone_size: NA
v_call: TRBV7-9
j_call: TRBJ2-2
cdr3_aa: CASRRVSGELFF
cdr3_nt: TGTGCCAGCAGACGGGTCTCCGGGGAGCTGTTTTTT

d_call: TRBD1
clone_size: NA
v_call: TRBV28
j_call: TRBJ1-2
cdr3_aa: CASSPAGGSDYGYTF
cdr3_nt: TGTGCCAGCAGCCCGGCAGGGGGGTCTGACTATGGCTACACCTTC

d_call: NA
clone_size: few
v_call: TRBV19
j_call: TRBJ2-2
cdr3_aa: CASSIERRGMNTGELFF
cdr3_nt: TGTGCCAGTAGTATAGAAAGGAGGGGAATGAACACCGGGGAGCTGTTTTTT

d_call: TRBD1
clone_size: few
v_call: TRBV7-2
j_call: TRBJ1-2
cdr3_aa: CASRRGTEEYGYTF
cdr3_nt: TGTGCCAGCAGGAGAGGGACAGAAGAGTATGGCTACACCTTC

d_call: NA
clone_size: NA
v_call: TRBV28
j_call: TRBJ1-1
cdr3_aa: CASSKHRARTINTEAFF
cdr3_nt: TGTGCCAGCAGTAAACACAGGGCTCGCACCATCAACACTGAAGCTTTCTTT

d_call: NA
clone_size: NA
v_call: TRBV5-4
j_call: TRBJ2-1
cdr3_aa: CASSYPTSRNNEQFF
cdr3_nt: TGTGCCAGCAGCTACCCCACTAGCAGAAACAATGAGCAGTTCTTC

d_call: TRBD1
clone_size: NA
v_call: TRBV28
j_call: TRBJ1-2
cdr3_aa: CASSAPDGQGNGYTF
cdr3_nt: TGTGCCAGCAGTGCCCCCGACGGACAGGGAAATGGCTACACCTTC

d_call: NA
clone_size: NA
v_call: TRBV6-2/TRBV6-3
j_call: TRBJ1-5
cdr3_aa: CASSYNEENQPQHF
cdr3_nt: TGTGCCAGCAGTTACAACGAGGAAAATCAGCCCCAGCATTTT

d_call: NA
clone_size: NA
v_call: TRBV9
j_call: TRBJ2-2
cdr3_aa: CASSGALVGHGELFF
cdr3_nt: TGTGCCAGCAGCGGAGCCCTTGTGGGCCACGGGGAGCTGTTTTTT

d_call: NA
clone_size: NA
v_call: TRBV5-1
j_call: TRBJ1-3
cdr3_aa: CASSLAGGAGNTIYF
cdr3_nt: TGCGCCAGCAGCTTGGCCGGAGGAGCTGGAAACACCATATATTTT

d_call: TRBD1
clone_size: NA
v_call: TRBV12-3/TRBV12-4
j_call: TRBJ1-1
cdr3_aa: CASQSTGRTEAFF
cdr3_nt: TGTGCCAGCCAATCGACAGGGAGGACTGAAGCTTTCTTT

d_call: NA
clone_size: once
v_call: TRBV7-9
j_call: TRBJ1-6
cdr3_aa: CASSLGKQAWGSPLHF
cdr3_nt: TGTGCCAGCAGCTTAGGCAAACAGGCCTGGGGTTCACCCCTCCACTTT

d_call: NA
clone_size: NA
v_call: TRBV5-1
j_call: TRBJ1-2
cdr3_aa: CASSLDLGGYTF
cdr3_nt: TGCGCCAGCAGCTTGGATCTAGGAGGCTACACCTTC

d_call: NA
clone_size: NA
v_call: TRBV4-3
j_call: TRBJ1-2
cdr3_aa: CASSQDRENYGYTF
cdr3_nt: TGCGCCAGCAGCCAAGATCGGGAGAACTATGGCTACACCTTC

d_call: NA
clone_size: NA
v_call: TRBV15
j_call: TRBJ2-7
cdr3_aa: CATSRERSYEQYF
cdr3_nt: TGTGCCACCAGCAGAGAGCGGTCCTACGAGCAGTACTTC

d_call: NA
clone_size: NA
v_call: TRBV6-5
j_call: TRBJ2-7
cdr3_aa: CASRTSVTTFYEQYF
cdr3_nt: TGTGCCAGCAGGACGAGCGTTACCACTTTCTACGAGCAGTACTTC

d_call: NA
clone_size: NA
v_call: TRBV28
j_call: TRBJ1-2
cdr3_aa: CASSLPRPGNGYTF
cdr3_nt: TGTGCCAGCAGTTTACCCCGGCCCGGGAATGGCTACACCTTC

d_call: NA
clone_size: NA
v_call: TRBV5-4
j_call: TRBJ2-5
cdr3_aa: CASSLVDSQETQYF
cdr3_nt: TGTGCCAGCAGCTTGGTGGACAGTCAAGAGACCCAGTACTTC

d_call: NA
clone_size: once
v_call: TRBV4-1
j_call: TRBJ1-2
cdr3_aa: CASSQAAGNYGYTF
cdr3_nt: TGCGCCAGCAGCCAAGCGGCGGGTAACTATGGCTACACCTTC

d_call: NA
clone_size: NA
v_call: TRBV12-3/TRBV12-4
j_call: TRBJ1-5
cdr3_aa: CASSSDTRPQHF
cdr3_nt: TGTGCCAGCAGCTCCGACACCCGGCCCCAGCATTTT

d_call: TRBD1
clone_size: NA
v_call: TRBV28
j_call: TRBJ2-5
cdr3_aa: CATTGGEVETQYF
cdr3_nt: TGTGCCACCACAGGGGGTGAGGTAGAGACCCAGTACTTC

d_call: NA
clone_size: NA
v_call: TRBV5-1
j_call: TRBJ1-2
cdr3_aa: CASSSSGSSLGYTF
cdr3_nt: TGCGCCAGCAGCTCGTCCGGGTCGAGCTTGGGCTACACCTTC

d_call: TRBD2
clone_size: NA
v_call: TRBV5-4
j_call: TRBJ2-2
cdr3_aa: CASSSRTSENTGELFF
cdr3_nt: TGTGCCAGCAGCTCAAGGACTAGCGAGAACACCGGGGAGCTGTTTTTT

d_call: TRBD1
clone_size: NA
v_call: TRBV11-2
j_call: TRBJ2-7
cdr3_aa: CASSARQGVLYEQYF
cdr3_nt: TGTGCCAGCAGCGCTAGACAGGGGGTTCTGTACGAGCAGTACTTC

d_call: TRBD1
clone_size: few
v_call: TRBV9
j_call: TRBJ2-7
cdr3_aa: CASSVSGTVSSYEQYF
cdr3_nt: TGTGCCAGCAGCGTCTCCGGGACAGTTAGCTCCTACGAGCAGTACTTC

d_call: TRBD2
clone_size: NA
v_call: TRBV7-2
j_call: TRBJ2-5
cdr3_aa: CASSLPGLAGGINRETQYF
cdr3_nt: TGTGCCAGCAGCTTACCGGGACTAGCGGGAGGAATTAACAGAGAGACCCAGTACTTC

d_call: NA
clone_size: once
v_call: TRBV6-6
j_call: TRBJ1-1
cdr3_aa: CASSYDRSNTEAFF
cdr3_nt: TGTGCCAGCAGTTACGATCGGTCAAACACTGAAGCTTTCTTT

d_call: NA
clone_size: NA
v_call: TRBV5-1
j_call: TRBJ1-4
cdr3_aa: CASSLQGVNEKLFF
cdr3_nt: TGCGCCAGCAGCTTACAGGGAGTAAATGAAAAACTGTTTTTT

d_call: NA
clone_size: NA
v_call: TRBV27
j_call: TRBJ1-1
cdr3_aa: CASSLTFRTEAFF
cdr3_nt: TGTGCCAGCAGTTTAACTTTTCGCACTGAAGCTTTCTTT

d_call: NA
clone_size: few
v_call: TRBV19
j_call: TRBJ1-4
cdr3_aa: CASSIKGRATNEKLFF
cdr3_nt: TGTGCCAGTAGCATCAAGGGGCGTGCAACTAATGAAAAACTGTTTTTT

d_call: TRBD2
clone_size: NA
v_call: TRBV6-1
j_call: TRBJ2-3
cdr3_aa: CASSDLGAGGPNTQYF
cdr3_nt: TGTGCCAGCAGTGATTTGGGCGCGGGGGGGCCAAATACGCAGTATTTT

d_call: NA
clone_size: NA
v_call: TRBV28
j_call: TRBJ2-1
cdr3_aa: CASSYNNEQFF
cdr3_nt: TGTGCCAGCAGTTACAACAATGAGCAGTTCTTC

d_call: NA
clone_size: NA
v_call: TRBV6-5
j_call: TRBJ1-5
cdr3_aa: CASKFTPRVGQPQHF
cdr3_nt: TGTGCCAGCAAATTTACCCCCAGGGTTGGGCAGCCCCAGCATTTT

d_call: NA
clone_size: NA
v_call: TRBV13
j_call: TRBJ2-2
cdr3_aa: CASSLHRLVNTGELFF
cdr3_nt: TGTGCCAGCAGCTTACACCGTCTAGTGAACACCGGGGAGCTGTTTTTT

d_call: TRBD1
clone_size: NA
v_call: TRBV10-3
j_call: TRBJ2-1
cdr3_aa: CAISPGQVNEQFF
cdr3_nt: TGTGCCATCAGCCCGGGACAGGTCAATGAGCAGTTCTTC

d_call: TRBD2
clone_size: NA
v_call: TRBV4-1
j_call: TRBJ2-1
cdr3_aa: CASSLLAGALDEQFF
cdr3_nt: TGCGCCAGCAGCCTCCTAGCGGGAGCTTTAGATGAGCAGTTCTTC

d_call: TRBD1
clone_size: NA
v_call: TRBV19
j_call: TRBJ1-2
cdr3_aa: CASYGTGDYGYTF
cdr3_nt: TGTGCCAGTTACGGGACAGGGGACTATGGCTACACCTTC

d_call: NA
clone_size: NA
v_call: TRBV19
j_call: TRBJ1-1
cdr3_aa: CASSPSQGWGEAFF
cdr3_nt: TGTGCCAGTTCACCATCACAGGGTTGGGGTGAGGCTTTCTTT

d_call: NA
clone_size: NA
v_call: TRBV6-5
j_call: TRBJ1-5
cdr3_aa: CASTRQAPNQPQHF
cdr3_nt: TGTGCCAGCACCAGACAGGCTCCTAATCAGCCCCAGCATTTT